The clone carrying this T cell receptor beta chain showed up just once. The treatment: randomized to nivolumab then ipilimumab (arm A) or the reverse (arm B). Profiling relied on immunoSEQ multiplex PCR, and the TCRdb table lists in-frame clones only, not all of them. The sample yields some 8,200 clones, more than 55% seen once. Between the trimmed V and J ends, which lost 2 bases and 3 bases, there was a span of 10 bases. The CDR3 length is 15 residues. Germline V gene data show CDR1 as MNHEY and CDR2 as SMNVEV (reference sequence). These data originate in a study of sequential checkpoint blockade in melanoma. Study at large: Maintenance nivolumab came after either treatment sequence.

The rearrangement joins TRBV27 to TRBJ1-4; D gene unclear. The TCR originated in a human donor with melanoma. The source was CD8+ T cells sorted from blood (inferred from file names), collected from a patient given nivolumab and ipilimumab in sequence. CDR3 region: CASSLNAAPNEKLFF. The DNA for the CDR3 is TGTGCCAGCAGTTTAAACGCGGCTCCTAATGAAAAACTGTTTTTT.